This T cell receptor beta chain was found in a study of cytomegalovirus exposure and HLA in healthy donors. Study-level results: TRBV6-2, TRBV6-3 and other indistinguishable V segments were excluded.

Of note for this clone: Its antigen is still unknown.

These donors counted as nominally healthy when sampled, but unrecorded immune exposures were likely. The CDR3 runs to 13 residues. Germline lookup yields CDR1 MGHRA and CDR2 YSYEKL. The J segment lost 2 bases and the V segment lost 6 bases, leaving 2 bases of the junction unmatched. A multiplex PCR was run with 60 Vbeta primers and 13 Jbeta primers. Original methodology: An analysis performed later counted around 80 million unique TCR beta chains (approximately 12 million of them shared). Profiled with immunoSEQ multiplex PCR; TCRdb holds only in-frame clones, not every one. V, J and clone size were drawn from that table, and D and trimming were deduced from the DNA. The data show some 200,000 clones, with approximately 83% seen just once and roughly 0.097% held by the top ten.

The TCR comes from a boy younger than 10 in good health and CMV-seronegative. Sequencing used PBMCs. This sequence joins TRBV4-1 and TRBJ2-7, with 9 bases lining up with TRBD1. The CDR3 DNA reads as TGCGCCAGCAGTCGGGACAGGGCCTACGAGCAGTACTTC. Residues: CASSRDRAYEQYF.